The 18 T cell receptor beta chains below were found in one sample sequenced in a study of cytomegalovirus exposure and HLA in healthy donors. The assay was immunoSEQ multiplex PCR, and TCRdb's table has in-frame clones only and misses some. In the table there are 99,000 or so clones, around 83% of which are singletons. Specimen: PBMCs. These receptors were collected from a young woman in good health and CMV-seropositive.

This clone was recorded a few times. This chain joins TRBV13 and TRBJ1-4, with a weak D call TRBD1 (6 bases). The CDR3 has 12 residues. Germline loops: CDR1 PRHDT, CDR2 FYEKMQ (reference sequence). Trimming took off 4 bases at V and 10 bases at J, with 10 bases between the two ends. The CDR3 sequence: CASSYRGGKLFF. The CDR3 DNA sequence: TGTGCCAGCAGCTATCGAGGGGGAAAACTGTTTTTT. Looking up the rest from reference TRBV13 and TRBJ1-4 gives the full variable domain: AAGVIQSPRHLIKEKRETATLKCYPIPRHDTVYWYQQGPGQDPQFLISFYEKMQSDKGSIPDRFSAQQFSDYHSELNMSSLELGDSALYFCASSYRGGKLFFGSGTQLSVL.

This chain connects TRBV4-1 to TRBJ2-7; 7 bases map to TRBD1. V shed 4 bases and J 4 bases; nucleotides not matched to a gene: 10. Germline CDR1 and CDR2: MGHRA and YSYEKL. There are 15 residues in the CDR3. The DNA of the CDR3 is TGCGCCAGCAGCCTACAAACGGGACAGACATACGAGCAGTACTTC. Its protein is CASSLQTGQTYEQYF.

V usage is TRBV5-1 and J usage is TRBJ1-1; TRBD1 matches at 7 bases. This CDR3 is 17 amino acids long. Germline CDR1 SGHRS, CDR2 YFSETQ. V shed 0 bases and J 0 bases; nucleotides not matched to a gene: 8. CDR3 region: CASSLEGAGSMNTEAFF. CDR3 sequence (DNA): TGCGCCAGCAGCTTGGAGGGGGCAGGTTCCATGAACACTGAAGCTTTCTTT.

The gene calls are TRBV27 and TRBJ2-1; 9 bases agree with TRBD1. The junction had 10 bases not matched to a gene; V was cut back by 6 bases and J by 10 bases. Germline V CDR1 and CDR2: MNHEY, SMNVEV (reference sequence). The CDR3 spans 14 residues. The CDR3 region is CASSSGTGRYEQFF. The DNA of the CDR3 is TGTGCCAGCAGCTCCGGGACAGGGCGATACGAGCAGTTCTTC.

A single count supports this clone. The rearrangement links TRBV4-1 to TRBJ1-5; the D gene is possibly TRBD1 (6 bases). The CDR3 is made up of 16 amino acids. The V end lost 0 bases, the J end lost 5 bases, and 14 bases lay between the germline ends. The germline V gene encodes CDR1 MGHRA and CDR2 YSYEKL. The CDR3 reads CASSQDRTGYHQPQHF. CDR3 nucleotides: TGCGCCAGCAGCCAAGATCGAACAGGGTATCATCAGCCCCAGCATTTT.

The genes are TRBV4-2 and TRBJ1-3; a weak D match, TRBD1 (5 bases). Germline V gene data show CDR1 as LGHNA and CDR2 as YNFKEQ. The CDR3 is 18 residues long. Trimming stripped 3 bases from V and 4 bases from J, with 22 bases between. The CDR3 loop is CASSHNGGASGGGNTIYF. CDR3 sequence (DNA): TGTGCCAGCAGCCACAATGGAGGGGCGTCGGGAGGGGGAAACACCATATATTTT.

The chain recombines TRBV7-9 with TRBJ1-6; 10 bases are shared with TRBD1. CDR3 size: 14 residues. Trimming at V came to 4 bases and at J to 9 bases, leaving 3 bases not matched to a gene. Germline assignment: CDR1 SEHNR and CDR2 FQNEAQ (reference sequence). This CDR3 reads CASSSGQGISPLHF. The CDR3 DNA is TGTGCCAGCAGCTCGGGACAGGGGATTTCACCCCTCCACTTT.

The gene calls are TRBV6-6 and TRBJ2-1, with 7 bases matching TRBD2. Unmatched junction bases numbered 16, after V lost 4 bases and J lost 10 bases. The CDR3 consists of 16 residues. Per the germline V gene, CDR1 is MNHNY and CDR2 is SVGAGI (reference sequence). In DNA, the CDR3 is TGTGCCAGCAGTTTTGCGACTAGCTCCGCGAGGGGCGAGCAGTTCTTC. Its protein product is CASSFATSSARGEQFF.

The sample holds one count of this clone. V and J are TRBV28 and TRBJ2-1, with 9 bases matching TRBD2. In germline, CDR1 is MDHEN, CDR2 SYDVKM. Losses at the gene ends were 5 bases for V and 5 bases for J; bases not matched to a gene: 7. The CDR3 contains 15 residues. The CDR3 DNA follows: TGTGCCAGCAGTCTACGGACTAGCGCCAACAATGAGCAGTTCTTC. Protein: CASSLRTSANNEQFF.

This chain links TRBV6-6 with TRBJ2-5, with a weak D call TRBD2 (6 bases). Per germline, CDR1 MNHNY and CDR2 SVGAGI (reference sequence). The V end was cut by 2 bases, the J end by 4 bases, with 14 bases between. The length of the CDR3 is 15 residues. The CDR3 reads CASSYPVGGIETQYF. The CDR3 DNA sequence: TGTGCCAGCAGTTACCCGGTGGGGGGTATAGAGACCCAGTACTTC.

This clone has a single count. CDR3 sequence (DNA): TGTGCCAGTAGTACCACTCGACAGGGGGGCGAGCAGTACTTC. Residues: CASSTTRQGGEQYF. The rearrangement uses TRBV19 and TRBJ2-7; 9 bases are a match to TRBD1. J gave up 6 bases and V 4 bases, and 7 bases lay outside the gene matches. Germline V gene sequence: CDR1 LNHDA, CDR2 SQIVND (reference sequence). The CDR3 consists of 14 residues.

The chain is built from TRBV4-1 and TRBJ2-5; tentative D call: TRBD2 (7 bases). V gave up 0 bases and J gave up 5 bases, with 13 bases separating them. The germline V gene encodes CDR1 MGHRA and CDR2 YSYEKL. The CDR3 runs to 15 residues. CDR3 region: CASSQDRGAGETQYF. CDR3 nucleotides: TGCGCCAGCAGCCAAGACCGGGGGGCGGGGGAGACCCAGTACTTC.

This clone was seen a single time. The V gene is TRBV7-8, the J gene TRBJ1-2, with a weak D call TRBD1 (5 bases). The length of the CDR3 is 15 residues. From germline, CDR1 is SGHVS and CDR2 FQNEAQ. V lost 5 bases and J lost 0, with 13 bases in between. CDR3 nucleotides: TGTGCCAGCAGCGCACGACAGTCCGCTAACTATGGCTACACCTTC. Amino acid sequence: CASSARQSANYGYTF. Looking up the rest from reference TRBV7-8 and TRBJ1-2 gives the full variable domain: GAGVSQSPRYKVAKRGQDVALRCDPISGHVSLFWYQQALGQGPEFLTYFQNEAQLDKSGLPSDRFFAERPEGSVSTLKIQRTQQEDSAVYLCASSARQSANYGYTFGSGTRLTVV.

The CDR3 protein is CSVGSGTGGETQYF. The CDR3, as DNA: TGCAGCGTTGGATCCGGGACAGGGGGAGAGACCCAGTACTTC. The genes are TRBV29-1 and TRBJ2-5, with 11 bases lining up with TRBD1. The CDR3 has 14 amino acids. Germline CDR1 SQVTM, CDR2 ANQGSEA. The trim removed 4 bases at V and 4 bases at J, leaving 5 bases unmatched.

V and J are TRBV5-1 and TRBJ2-7, with 8 bases fitting TRBD2. The CDR3 is 14 residues long. The V gene end was trimmed by 0 bases and the J gene end by 5 bases; junction bases not matched to a gene: 4. Germline V gene sequence: CDR1 SGHRS, CDR2 YFSETQ. This chain's CDR3 is CASSLDGRAHEQYF. CDR3 sequence (DNA): TGCGCCAGCAGCTTGGACGGGAGGGCCCACGAGCAGTACTTC.

The chain links TRBV27 to TRBJ1-2, with a weak D call TRBD1 (5 bases). In germline, CDR1 is MNHEY, CDR2 SMNVEV (reference sequence). Trimming cost V 8 bases and J 7 bases, with 17 bases left between them. The CDR3 consists of 13 residues. CDR3 residues: CASAGPFQVGYTF. The CDR3 DNA is TGTGCCAGCGCGGGACCCTTTCAGGTTGGCTACACCTTC.

The CDR3: CASSEAGQGQETQYF. The CDR3 region has the DNA TGTGCCAGCAGTGAAGCGGGACAGGGGCAAGAGACCCAGTACTTC. V gene TRBV6-1 combines with J gene TRBJ2-5; 10 positions agree with TRBD1. There are 15 residues in the CDR3. J was trimmed by 2 bases and V by 0 bases; bases with no gene match: 0. Looked up from germline, CDR1 is MNHNS and CDR2 is SASEGT.

CDR3 loop: CASRPGGGRGQPQHF. Written as DNA, the CDR3 is TGTGCCAGCAGGCCCGGAGGAGGGCGCGGGCAGCCCCAGCATTTT. The chain is built from TRBV28 and TRBJ1-5; no firm D call. Germline-derived CDR1 and CDR2 are MDHEN and SYDVKM. Trimming cost V 6 bases and J 7 bases, with 19 bases left between them. The CDR3 runs 15 residues.